The next 24 T cell receptor beta chains were all read from a single sample in a study of T cells in Graves' hyperthyroidism and ophthalmopathy. From RNA transcripts, TCR beta CDR3 regions were amplified. Using the HTBI primer set, a first-round RT-PCR was run on the TCR CDR3. Using its own MiXCR run on the multiplex PCR reads, TCRdb lists one record per CDR3 protein. The table shows under 300,000 distinct CDR3 sequences, with less than 15% occurring only once. Sequenced sample: blood. These receptors came from a woman in her 40s with Graves' hyperthyroidism that later progressed to Graves' ophthalmopathy.

Ten or more counts support this clonotype. The chain combines TRBV28 with TRBJ2-3; 11 nucleotides align to TRBD2. Germline V gives CDR1 MDHEN, CDR2 SYDVKM. The CDR3 runs 17 residues. With V trimmed by 5 bases and J by 4 bases, 11 bases remained unmatched. The CDR3 region is CASSPPKGSGRADTQYF. Here the CDR3 DNA reads TGTGCCAGCAGTCCCCCTAAGGGTAGCGGGAGGGCAGATACGCAGTATTTT. The whole variable domain, filled in from reference TRBV28 and TRBJ2-3, reads DVKVTQSSRYLVKRTGEKVFLECVQDMDHENMFWYRQDPGLGLRLIYFSYDVKMKEKGDIPEGYSVSREKKERFSLILESASTNQTSMYLCASSPPKGSGRADTQYFGPGTRLTVL.

Many counts were recorded for this clonotype. This sequence joins TRBV13 and TRBJ2-2; D unresolved. This CDR3 spans 14 amino acids. V was trimmed by 5 bases and J by 4 bases, leaving 11 bases between them. Per germline, CDR1 PRHDT and CDR2 FYEKMQ (reference sequence). The CDR3, as DNA: TGTGCCAGCAGCGCCCTACTAAGCACCGGGGAGCTGTTTTTT. Amino acid sequence: CASSALLSTGELFF.

This clonotype was seen repeatedly, ten times or more. The chain is built from TRBV6-5 and TRBJ1-2, with 7 bases fitting TRBD1. The CDR3 length is 13 residues. V was clipped by 4 bases and J by 7 bases; unmatched bases: 6. The germline CDR1 and CDR2 sequences are MNHEY and SVGAGI. CDR3 amino acids: CASSLGGDPGYTF. As DNA, the CDR3 is TGTGCCAGCAGTTTAGGGGGCGACCCTGGCTACACCTTC.

This clonotype was seen at least ten times. The J gene is TRBJ1-1, the V gene TRBV20-1, with 8 bases matching TRBD1. The CDR3 is 13 residues long. V dropped 5 bases and J dropped 1; count of bases not matched to a gene: 3. Looked up from germline, CDR1 is DFQATT and CDR2 is SNEGSKA (reference sequence). CDR3 region: CSASGTGNTEAFF. The CDR3 coding sequence is TGCAGTGCTTCCGGGACAGGGAACACTGAAGCTTTCTTT.

This clonotype was seen at least ten times. The gene calls are TRBV18 and TRBJ1-5; 7 nucleotides line up with TRBD1. CDR1 and CDR2 from the germline V gene are KGHSH and LQKENI. The CDR3 length is 13 residues. V dropped 3 bases and J dropped 11; count of bases not matched to a gene: 7. Here the CDR3 DNA reads TGTGCCAGCTCACCCGACAGGGTCGGGACCCAGCATTTT. Its protein product is CASSPDRVGTQHF.

This clonotype was seen a handful of times. This chain uses TRBV6-2 or TRBV6-3 with TRBJ1-4, with unresolved D. The CDR3 has 16 amino acids. Germline V gene lookup returns CDR1 MNHEY and CDR2 SVGEGT. Trimming pared 9 bases from V and 0 bases from J, leaving 17 bases between. The CDR3 is CASKTLGRTTNEKLFF. For the CDR3, the DNA is TGTGCCAGTAAGACCCTTGGGCGTACAACTAATGAAAAACTGTTTTTT.

The chain joins TRBV2 to TRBJ2-2, with D possibly called TRBD1 or TRBD2 (5 bases each). The germline V gene encodes CDR1 SNHLY and CDR2 FYNNEI. The CDR3 is made up of 13 amino acids. V lost 7 bases and J 6 bases, leaving 12 bases between the germline ends. The CDR3, as DNA: TGTGCCAGCAAGGGAGAGGGGCCCGGGGAGCTGTTTTTT. It codes for CASKGEGPGELFF. Supplemented by reference TRBV2 and TRBJ2-2, the full variable domain reads EPEVTQTPSHQVTQMGQEVILRCVPISNHLYFYWYRQILGQKVEFLVSFYNNEISEKSEIFDDQFSVERPDGSNFTLKIRSTKLEDSAMYFCASKGEGPGELFFGEGSRLTVL.

This clonotype has at least ten counts. The chain combines TRBV20-1 with TRBJ1-5; D might be TRBD1 (6 bases). In germline, CDR1 is DFQATT, CDR2 SNEGSKA (reference sequence). The germline V and J ends were trimmed by 4 bases and 3 bases, with 13 bases remaining between them. The length of the CDR3 is 14 residues. The CDR3 DNA sequence: TGCAGTGCTATTAAAGGACAGATCAATCAGCCCCAGCATTTT. It codes for CSAIKGQINQPQHF.

This clonotype was observed at least ten times. The rearrangement links TRBV28 to TRBJ1-4, with no clear D. The CDR3 runs to 17 residues. Germline V gives CDR1 MDHEN, CDR2 SYDVKM. Trimming stripped 8 bases from V and 6 bases from J, with 25 bases between. CDR3 in amino acids: CASRTVAAEWQDEKLFF. CDR3 bases: TGTGCCAGCCGAACTGTGGCAGCGGAATGGCAGGATGAAAAACTGTTTTTT.

Many counts were recorded for this clonotype. The chain uses TRBV3-1 and TRBJ2-1; D ambiguous. The germline V and J ends were trimmed by 1 base and 5 bases, with 9 bases remaining between them. The germline gives CDR1 LGHDT, CDR2 YNNKEL (reference sequence). The CDR3 length is 14 residues. CDR3 DNA: TGTGCCAGCAGCCAAGTGACCGCTCACAATGAGCAGTTCTTC. Translation gives CASSQVTAHNEQFF.

The rearrangement joins TRBV20-1 to TRBJ2-2; unclear D gene. The CDR3 is 13 residues long. The V end lost 8 bases, the J end lost 4 bases, and 14 bases lay between the germline ends. Germline V gene sequence: CDR1 DFQATT, CDR2 SNEGSKA (reference sequence). The CDR3 reads CSFLRVGTGELFF. The CDR3 nucleotides read TGCAGTTTTCTTAGGGTTGGCACCGGGGAGCTGTTTTTT.

The sample holds many counts of this clonotype. The chain is built from TRBV29-1 and TRBJ1-1; D is uncertain. The CDR3 runs 12 residues. Germline CDR1 SQVTM, CDR2 ANQGSEA. Trimming stripped 7 bases from V and 7 bases from J, with 16 bases between. The CDR3 loop reads CSADDGDLEAFF. The DNA of the CDR3 is TGCAGCGCCGACGACGGAGATCTTGAAGCTTTCTTT.

Note on this clonotype: This could be a read error, since a much larger clone is one nucleotide away. The CDR3 region has the DNA TGTGCCAGCAGCCAAGTGAGGGGGACCCATCACTCCTACAATGAGCAGTTCTTC. This codes for CASSQVRGTHHSYNEQFF. The chain is built from TRBV4-2 and TRBJ2-1; a weak D match, TRBD1 (6 bases). The CDR3 loop spans 18 amino acids. The germline V gene encodes CDR1 LGHNA and CDR2 YNFKEQ. V dropped 1 base and J dropped 0 bases, with 16 bases sitting between them.

This clonotype was counted many times. The chain uses TRBV4-1 and TRBJ2-3, with 9 bases matching TRBD1. Germline V gene lookup returns CDR1 MGHRA and CDR2 YSYEKL. This CDR3 spans 16 amino acids. The junction had 6 bases not matched to a gene; V was cut back by 5 bases and J by 0 bases. CDR3 DNA sequence: TGCGCCAGCAGCTCCTCCGGGACAGGGAGCACAGATACGCAGTATTTT. Its translation: CASSSSGTGSTDTQYF.

The chain combines TRBV5-1 with TRBJ2-5, with D possibly being TRBD2 (6 bases). This CDR3 is built from 15 residues. V was trimmed by 4 bases and J by 4 bases, leaving 17 bases between them. Germline loops: CDR1 SGHRS, CDR2 YFSETQ. CDR3 region: CASSRAGGDGETQYF. The CDR3 coding sequence is TGCGCCAGCAGCAGAGCCGGAGGGGACGGAGAGACCCAGTACTTC.

This clonotype was picked up a small number of times. V usage is TRBV7-9 and J usage is TRBJ2-7; the match to TRBD2 covers 9 bases. CDR1 and CDR2 from the germline V gene are SEHNR and FQNEAQ (reference sequence). The CDR3 has 15 residues. Germline trimming cut 4 bases from V and 5 bases from J; bases unmatched to any gene: 9. CDR3 loop: CASSSGLARRHEQYF. For the CDR3, the DNA is TGTGCCAGCAGCTCCGGACTAGCGCGCCGCCACGAGCAGTACTTC.

V and J are TRBV19 and TRBJ2-7; weak D call: TRBD1 (5 bases). The CDR3 runs to 15 residues. The V and J ends lost 2 bases and 3 bases respectively, with 14 bases between them. Germline values: CDR1 LNHDA, CDR2 SQIVND (reference sequence). CDR3: CASSISGRVIYEQYF. The CDR3 DNA sequence: TGTGCCAGTAGTATATCGGGCAGGGTGATCTACGAGCAGTACTTC. The entire variable domain, with the rest obtained from reference TRBV19 and TRBJ2-7, is as follows: DGGITQSPKYLFRKEGQNVTLSCEQNLNHDAMYWYRQDPGQGLRLIYYSQIVNDFQKGDIAEGYSVSREKKESFPLTVTSAQKNPTAFYLCASSISGRVIYEQYFGPGTRLTVT.

This clonotype was detected many times. The V gene is TRBV6-6, the J gene TRBJ2-7; D is unclear. The germline V gene encodes CDR1 MNHNY and CDR2 SVGAGI (reference sequence). V was trimmed by 0 bases and J by 7 bases, leaving 19 bases between them. This CDR3 has 16 residues. CDR3: CASSYSSLDPYYEQYF. The DNA for the CDR3 is TGTGCCAGCAGTTACTCTAGCCTAGACCCGTACTATGAGCAGTACTTC.

This clonotype was found many times. CDR3 coding DNA: TGTGCCAGTAGAGATATCACCCGGGCGCAAGAGACCCAGTACTTC. This translates into CASRDITRAQETQYF. The rearrangement links TRBV19 to TRBJ2-5, with D hard to call. Deletions cut 6 bases from V and 2 bases from J, with 16 bases between. This CDR3 comprises 15 residues. CDR1 is LNHDA, CDR2 SQIVND, per germline (reference sequence).

The table lists this clonotype with many counts. This chain links TRBV20-1 with TRBJ2-1; TRBD2 agrees at 12 bases. The CDR3 is 13 residues long. The V and J ends lost 4 bases and 9 bases, in that order; junction bases with no gene match: 4. Looked up from germline, CDR1 is DFQATT and CDR2 is SNEGSKA (reference sequence). CDR3 in amino acids: CSAKASGRGEQFF. The CDR3 DNA follows: TGCAGTGCTAAGGCTAGCGGGAGGGGTGAGCAGTTCTTC.

This clonotype was counted many times. The V gene is TRBV19, the J gene TRBJ2-7, with 7 positions matching TRBD2. Trimming removed 4 bases from V and 1 base from J; junction bases left unmatched: 7. The CDR3 has 15 amino acids. Germline CDR1 and CDR2: LNHDA and SQIVND (reference sequence). CDR3 in amino acids: CASSKAGYGSYEQYF. Written as DNA, the CDR3 is TGTGCCAGTAGTAAAGCGGGATACGGGTCCTACGAGCAGTACTTC.

This clonotype has ten or more counts. J is TRBJ1-6 and V is TRBV14, with 8 bases that match TRBD1. Trimming cost V 5 bases and J 10 bases; bases outside gene matches: 7. Germline assignment: CDR1 SGHDN and CDR2 FVKESK. The CDR3 is made up of 14 amino acids. The CDR3 is CASSDGQGRSPLHF. Here the CDR3 DNA reads TGTGCCAGCAGCGATGGACAGGGAAGGTCACCCCTCCACTTT. Drawing the rest from reference TRBV14 and TRBJ1-6, the complete variable domain is EAGVTQFPSHSVIEKGQTVTLRCDPISGHDNLYWYRRVMGKEIKFLLHFVKESKQDESGMPNNRFLAERTGGTYSTLKVQPAELEDSGVYFCASSDGQGRSPLHFGNGTRLTVT.

This clonotype was detected ten times or more. CDR3 loop: CASSLGFRSLGLEETQYF. The CDR3 DNA reads TGCGCCAGCAGCTTGGGCTTCAGGTCCCTGGGACTTGAAGAGACCCAGTACTTC. The V gene is TRBV5-1, the J gene TRBJ2-5; a possible D gene is TRBD2 (6 bases). The V end was cut by 0 bases, the J end by 3 bases, with 21 bases between. CDR3 length: 18 amino acids. Germline CDR1 reads SGHRS; CDR2 reads YFSETQ.

This clonotype was detected a few times. The rearrangement uses TRBV20-1 and TRBJ2-6; a weak D match, TRBD1 (6 bases). Per the germline V gene, CDR1 is DFQATT and CDR2 is SNEGSKA (reference sequence). The V end lost 5 bases, the J end lost 13 bases, and 33 bases lay between the germline ends. This CDR3 is 18 amino acids long. This CDR3 is CSASKQGPPLVLGKVLTF. As DNA, the CDR3 is TGCAGTGCTTCTAAACAGGGACCCCCGCTAGTCCTGGGCAAGGTCCTGACTTTC.